The T cell receptor (beta chain) described here comes from a study of a mutant IDH1 vaccine in newly diagnosed glioma (dated by TCRdb to 2020 to 2023). For context, the study as a whole: Eight vaccinations were administered to patients in weeks 1, 3, 5, 7, 11, 15, 19 and 23, corresponding to visits V03 through V10. Vaccination was initiated 4-6 weeks after radiotherapy alone, or concurrently with temozolomide cycles in the chemotherapy-containing groups. Of the roughly 34 treated patients, about 60% were male and about 40% were female, and the mean age was 40.4 years. Prior to enrollment, patients had been given standard therapy consisting of radiotherapy alone, temozolomide alone, or radiochemotherapy with temozolomide, with the combination given to most patients. Peripheral blood was collected at six visits: V03 (baseline), V05, V07, V10, V12 and V13. For exploratory analyses, about 25 treated patients had longitudinal TCRB deep sequencing done wherever samples were available.

V gives up 2 bases and J gives up 1 base, and the segment between their germline ends measures 17 bases. Via the germline V gene, CDR1 is LGHNA and CDR2 YNFKEQ. The CDR3 contains 17 residues, cysteine and phenylalanine counted. Just the 51-base CDR3 DNA is kept, in frame starting at base 1. Note on this clone: The antigen it binds to is not known. No base quality information exists; no much larger clone differs at one position.

The paper's findings and limits, for the study overall: The authors noted that analyses of patient blood samples could not be reproduced because of sample limitations. Immune responses induced by the vaccine were seen in approximately 92% of patients across multiple MHC alleles. Selection of PBMC samples for TCRB deep sequencing was based on availability. Pseudoprogression seemed to be unrelated to changes in the top peripheral T cell clonotypes found by TCRB sequencing.

Library method: the immunoSEQ multiplex PCR assay. Following the manufacturer's protocol, the hsTCRB Kit was used to amplify rearranged TCR beta chain sequences. Sequencing of TCRB libraries was carried out on an Illumina MiSeq. The authors' pipeline ran thus. The kit vendor's proprietary platform handled demultiplexing, trimming and gene mapping. TCRdb took this table from immuneACCESS and kept in-frame rearrangements with V and J called. Such tables lack part of the clones; where checked against another copy, unresolved V genes explain under half of the gap, and the rest is unexplained. V, J and clone size are those of that table, while D and trimming were read from the DNA. The table for this sample lists some 60,000 clones; around 90% of them were counted only once. Of the sample, about 4.6% is held by the ten largest clones. Interpreted using the paper, the time point label stands for: week 5, during vaccination. Every vaccine dose consisted of 300 ug of a 20-mer mutant IDH1 peptide in Montanide, administered subcutaneously together with topical imiquimod. Donors had newly diagnosed WHO grade 3 or 4 IDH1-mutant astrocytomas with loss of nuclear ATRX. The samples were drawn from NOA16, a multicentre, single-arm, open-label phase I trial in Germany that tested a mutant IDH1 peptide vaccine in humans for the first time. Genomic DNA for TCRB sequencing was extracted from EDTA blood using the DNeasy Blood and Tissue Kit.

This chain is built from TRBV4-2 and TRBJ1-1; the best D guess is TRBD1, with 5 bases matching. Sequenced material: PBMCs, taken from a glioma patient whose treatment included an IDH1 peptide vaccine. The receptor was derived from a woman aged 40 to 50 with glioma. CDR3 sequence: CASSQRGTGRTNTEAFF. The DNA reads as follows: TGTGCCAGCAGCCAAAGGGGCACGGGCAGAACGAACACTGAAGCTTTCTTT.